This passage covers 8 T cell receptor beta chains from one sample sequenced in a study of blood T cells in healthy people across ages. It was with a sample-barcoded 5' primer and a J-beta primer mix that a second PCR of roughly 6 to 12 cycles was run. TCRdb processed the 5' RACE reads anew with MiXCR; each CDR3 protein has one entry. The sample holds some 760,000 distinct CDR3 sequences, 20% to 25% seen once. These data are also associated with another study on T cells of mothers and their children.

The sequencing sample was made of blood. These receptor sequences come from a boy under 18 in good health.

The gene calls are TRBV4-1 and TRBJ2-5; no definite D call. Matching the DNA end better, TRBJ2-7 makes the J call doubtful. The germline V gene encodes CDR1 MGHRA and CDR2 YSYEKL. CDR3 size: 12 residues. In nucleotides, the CDR3 is TGCGCCAGCAGCCAAGAAGACAACGAGCAGTACTTC. It translates to CASSQEDNEQYF.

V gene TRBV7-6 combines with J gene TRBJ2-7, with D perhaps TRBD1 (5 bases). CDR1 is SGHVS and CDR2 is FNYEAQ in the germline V gene. The CDR3 consists of 14 residues. The germline V and J ends were trimmed by 1 base and 1 base, with 8 bases remaining between them. This chain's CDR3 is CASSLDAGSYEQYF. DNA of the CDR3: TGTGCCAGCAGCTTAGATGCAGGGTCCTACGAGCAGTACTTC.

The table lists this clonotype with a few counts. The chain recombines TRBV20-1 with TRBJ2-1; D might be TRBD2 (6 bases). This CDR3 comprises 17 residues. Germline V gene lookup returns CDR1 DFQATT and CDR2 SNEGSKA (reference sequence). V was clipped by 5 bases and J by 2 bases, with 22 bases between them. CDR3 in amino acids: CSAWVMTGAVAYNEQFF. CDR3 bases: TGCAGTGCTTGGGTAATGACGGGAGCGGTAGCCTACAATGAGCAGTTCTTC.

This clonotype was recorded a few times. The rearrangement joins TRBV12-3 or TRBV12-4 to TRBJ1-2, with 7 bases aligning to TRBD1. V was pared by 6 bases and J by 8 bases, with 6 bases of the junction left unmatched. The CDR3 has 12 residues. In DNA, the CDR3 is TGTGCCAGCAGCAACAGGGGAGGCGGCTACACCTTC. This codes for CASSNRGGGYTF.

This clonotype appeared a few times. V and J are TRBV11-1 and TRBJ1-4; 10 bases map to TRBD1. The CDR3 is made up of 16 amino acids. Unmatched junction bases numbered 4, after V lost 5 bases and J lost 1 base. Germline lookup yields CDR1 SGHAT and CDR2 FQDESV (reference sequence). In DNA form, the CDR3 reads TGTGCCAGCAGCCACTGGACAGGGGGAACTAATGAAAAACTGTTTTTT. It is translated as CASSHWTGGTNEKLFF.

J is TRBJ2-7 and V is TRBV4-1; D gene uncertain. V lost 1 base and J 6 bases, leaving 16 bases between the germline ends. The CDR3 covers 15 residues. Per germline, CDR1 MGHRA and CDR2 YSYEKL. Here the CDR3 DNA reads TGCGCCAGCAGCCAAGTCCAAGGTCCAACGCGCGAGCAGTACTTC. Translating it yields CASSQVQGPTREQYF.

V gene TRBV11-3 combines with J gene TRBJ2-3, with 8 nucleotides matching TRBD2. Trimming at V came to 0 bases and at J to 4 bases, leaving 3 bases not matched to a gene. The germline V gene has CDR1 SGHNT and CDR2 YENEEA. This CDR3 is built from 15 residues. CDR3 coding DNA: TGTGCCAGCAGCTTAGAACCGGGAGGGCCAGATACGCAGTATTTT. It specifies CASSLEPGGPDTQYF.

The sample holds a few counts of this clonotype. This sequence joins TRBV28 and TRBJ2-7; 11 bases are a match to TRBD1. Unmatched junction bases numbered 18, after V lost 4 bases and J lost 4 bases. CDR1 MDHEN and CDR2 SYDVKM come from the germline V gene. The CDR3 is made up of 19 amino acids. The CDR3 is CASSSYFRDRGMSLYEQYF. The CDR3 DNA reads TGTGCCAGCAGTTCGTATTTCCGGGACAGGGGGATGTCCTTGTACGAGCAGTACTTC.